The next 12 T cell receptor delta chains were all read from a single sample in a study of γδ T cells in repeated Plasmodium falciparum infection. Flow sorting of PBMC yielded separate Vgamma9/Vdelta2+ and Vdelta2-negative gammadelta T cell populations for bulk repertoire analysis. With CATT, TCRdb re-called clones from the multiplex PCR reads. The sample has around 46,000 delta-chain clones, 1.9% seen once. Sequencing used gamma-delta T cells from blood. These receptors originate from a pool of human donors (malaria-infected and uninfected, not separated).

This clone came up a few times. TCRdb's listed protein matches a much larger clone and diverges from this DNA's translation at residue 14, likely through a read error; the protein shown comes from the DNA. The same CDR3 can be traced to other DNA sequences in this sample. This chain links TRDV3 with TRDJ1; either TRDD2 or TRDD3 may supply D (5 bases each). The CDR3 has 17 amino acids. Germline loops: CDR1 TVYSNPD, CDR2 GDNSRS (reference sequence). The CDR3 DNA sequence: TGCGCCTACCGATATCCCTACCTCGTGGGGAACACCGATAGACTCATCTTT. Translation: CAYRYPYLVGNTDRLIF. The full variable domain, completed using reference TRDV3 and TRDJ1, is CDKVTQSSPDQTVASGSEVVLLCTYDTVYSNPDLFWYRIRPDYSFQFVFYGDNSRSEGADFTQGRFSVKHILTQKAFHLVISPVRTEDSATYYCAYRYPYLVGNTDRLIFGKGTRVTVEP.

A few counts support this clone. TCRdb's protein, taken from a much larger clone, differs from this DNA's translation at residue 5, likely owing to a read error; the protein displayed comes from the DNA. The chain employs TRDV1 and TRDJ1; maybe TRDD2 (9 bases). No J segment appears in TCRdb, so it was assigned here by matching the sequence to germline. Germline V gene lookup returns CDR1 TSWWSYY and CDR2 QGS. CDR3 length: 21 residues. Trimming took 4 bases from V and 0 from J, leaving 30 bases between them. DNA of the CDR3: TGTGCTCTTGGGGGTCCTTCCTACGCCGTACTGGGGGTTATATACACCGATAAACTCATCTTT. It translates to CALGGPSYAVLGVIYTDKLIF.

This clone has more than one count but fewer than ten. The mismatch at residue 12 between this DNA's translation and the TCRdb protein of a much larger clone likely reflects a read error; the protein shown is translated from the DNA. CDR3 nucleotide sequence: TGTGCTCTTGGGGAACTACTCCCTGTACTGGGGGAGTCTGAACTCATCTTT. Translated: CALGELLPVLGESELIF. V gene TRDV1 combines with J gene TRDJ1; 9 nucleotides agree with TRDD3. The J gene was not available in TCRdb and was assigned here by matching the DNA to germline segments. V shed 0 bases and J 9 bases; nucleotides not matched to a gene: 14. The length of the CDR3 is 17 residues. The V gene's germline CDR1 is TSWWSYY and CDR2 QGS.

Turning to this clone: Translating this DNA gives a protein that differs at residue 20 from the TCRdb one, which belongs to a much larger clone; a read error is likely, and the protein shown is this translation. This CDR3 is also generated by other DNA sequences in the sample. The chain uses TRDV1 and TRDJ1, with D possibly being TRDD3 (8 bases). Germline matching of the DNA provided the J gene here, since TCRdb leaves it blank. The CDR3 has 24 residues. Germline CDR1 reads TSWWSYY; CDR2 reads QGS. The CDR3 sequence is CALGKFLLLPWGTKIPRYTEKLIF. The CDR3 DNA sequence: TGTGCCCTGGGCAAATTCCTACTTCTCCCCTGGGGGACAAAAATCCCGAGGTACACCGAAAAACTCATCTTT.

Remarks on this clone: The protein recorded in TCRdb matches a much larger clone and deviates from this DNA's translation at residue 13, suggesting a read error; the protein here is obtained by translating the DNA. The gene calls are TRDV1 and TRDJ1, with TRDD3 matching over 13 bases. Since TCRdb gives no J gene, matching the DNA to germline was used here to assign it. Looked up from germline, CDR1 is TSWWSYY and CDR2 is QGS. V trimming: 2 bases; J trimming: 1 base; junction bases outside the gene matches: 25. This CDR3 region has 24 residues. CDR3 sequence reads: CALGEAVGTVKTRYWGIRTDKLIF. CDR3 sequence (DNA): TGTGCTCTTGGGGAAGCGGTAGGAACGGTCAAAACTCGGTACTGGGGGATACGCACCGATAAACTCATCTTT.

Concerning this clone: The TCRdb protein, from a much larger clone, departs from this DNA's translation at residue 6, likely by read error; the protein shown derives from the DNA. The chain couples TRDV3 to TRDJ1, with 12 bases identical to TRDD3. No J gene was available from TCRdb, and it was assigned here by a germline match of the DNA. With 1 base clipped from V and 0 bases from J, the junction kept 18 bases outside the gene matches. This CDR3 comprises 20 residues. Germline V CDR1 and CDR2: TVYSNPD, GDNSRS (reference sequence). CDR3: CAFMISSYWGIPLNTDKLIF. The CDR3 nucleotides read TGTGCCTTTATGATTTCCTCGTACTGGGGGATACCCTTGAACACCGATAAACTCATCTTT.

Note on this clone: TCRdb pairs this DNA with a much larger clone's protein that differs at residue 8, likely a read error; the protein shown was translated from the DNA. The chain links TRDV2 to TRDJ1; 7 positions match TRDD3. TCRdb records no J gene; here it was assigned by comparing the DNA to germline. The CDR3 length is 16 residues. With V trimmed by 4 bases and J by 2 bases, 12 bases remained unmatched. Germline assignment: CDR1 GEAIGNYY and CDR2 EKD. The CDR3 is CACDNLGGSRTDKLIF. CDR3 coding DNA: TGTGCCTGTGATAACCTGGGGGGTAGTCGAACCGATAAACTCATCTTT.

As to this clone: A single base is all that separates this from a far larger clone, so a read error is likely. In the same sample, other DNA sequences code for this CDR3. V is TRDV1 and J is TRDJ1, with D tentatively TRDD2 (5 bases). Germline V lookup: CDR1 TSWWSYY, CDR2 QGS. This CDR3 region has 13 residues. CDR3: CALGSPFSDKLIF. The CDR3 bases are TGTGCTCTTGGGTCCCCCTTCTCCGATAAGCTCATCTTT.

Comments on this clone: The protein in TCRdb stems from a much larger clone and differs at residue 5 from this DNA's translation, likely a read error; here the protein is translated from the DNA. The J gene is TRDJ1, the V gene TRDV1; 11 positions match TRDD3. The J gene was missing in TCRdb and was found by matching the end of the DNA to germline. The germline gives CDR1 TSWWSYY, CDR2 QGS. V lost 5 bases to trimming and J lost 6 bases; unmatched junction nucleotides: 41. The CDR3 totals 26 residues. The CDR3 is CALGKPRRIPYWGIIGIGGPRHKLIF. Written as DNA, the CDR3 is TGTGCTCTTGGGAAACCTAGACGCATCCCGTACTGGGGGATAATCGGGATCGGGGGGCCTCGTCATAAACTCATCTTT.

At least ten counts were recorded for this clone. This likely stems from a read error, as it lies one base from a far larger clone. The same CDR3 is also encoded by other DNA sequences in this sample. The rearrangement uses TRDV1 and TRDJ1, with TRDD3 identical over 10 bases. Germline CDR1 is TSWWSYY and CDR2 is QGS. V trimming: 8 bases; J trimming: 0 bases; junction bases outside the gene matches: 18. This CDR3 contains 19 residues. CDR3 nucleotide sequence: TGTGCTCTTTACCCCCTCTGGGGGATATCCGGAACCTACACCGATAAACTCATCTTT. This translates into CALYPLWGISGTYTDKLIF.

Note on this clone: This DNA's translation differs at residue 12 from TCRdb's protein, which comes from a much larger clone; a read error is likely, and the protein shown is translated from the DNA. The chain carries TRDV2 and TRDJ1, with 8 nucleotides matching TRDD3. TCRdb lists no J gene, so it was determined here by aligning the DNA to germline. The CDR3 runs 21 residues. The germline gives CDR1 GEAIGNYY, CDR2 EKD. The V segment lost 0 bases and the J segment 3 bases; nucleotides outside the gene matches: 23. The CDR3 reads CACDTGEIYWGSTGGSDKLIF. The CDR3 region has the DNA TGTGCCTGTGACACCGGAGAGATCTACTGGGGGTCTACGGGGGGTTCCGATAAACTCATCTTT.

Remarks on this clone: TCRdb shows a much larger clone's protein in place of this DNA's translation, and the two differ at residue 17, likely through a read error; the protein shown is translated from the DNA. The chain has TRDV1 and TRDJ1; D remains unclear. The J gene is absent in TCRdb and was assigned here via DNA matching to germline. V was cut by 0 bases and J by 2 bases, with 34 bases left in between. The CDR3 length is 23 residues. Germline CDR1 TSWWSYY, CDR2 QGS. CDR3 in DNA: TGTGCTCTTGGGGAACTAAAATCTTTTGGTTGTAGGCCGACCCAGCGTCCAACCGATAAACTCATCTTT. This gives the protein CALGELKSFGCRPTQRPTDKLIF.